This T cell receptor (beta chain) comes out of a study of CD4 T cells in relation to SARS-CoV-2 and coronaviruses (dated by TCRdb to the early 2020s). About the study as a whole: In the ViraFEST assay, PBMCs were cultured with antigen for under 13 days, after which TCR beta CDR3s were sequenced to identify antigen-specific clonal expansions. The full convalescent cohort of more than ten patients had a median age of about 38 years, ranging from roughly 20 to 80 years. Of the approximately twelve convalescent patients, 8 were male and 4 were female, and two of the subjects were Hispanic. Using patient-derived lymphoblastoid cell lines, the shared crossreactive spike epitopes were mapped to their HLA restriction. At the level of individual TCR clonotypes, the study measured memory CD4+ T cell crossreactivity between SARS-CoV-2 spike protein and common cold coronavirus spike proteins. The Adaptive Biotechnologies TCR-sequencing kit was used for samples from a few pre-COVID donors and for the naive versus memory experiments, whereas the other data were Illumina-based. Expansion assays from other donors in the study were sequenced with a different, Illumina-based TCR-beta assay. Overall study outcomes, separate from this receptor: Sequencing naive versus memory cells indicated that the assay picks up memory recall responses, not primary responses primed during culture. Approximately 69% of donors had memory CD4+ clonotypes that crossrecognized SARS-CoV-2 and at least one common cold coronavirus spike. No donor contributed both pre-pandemic and post-infection samples, which limited tracing the source of pre-existing responses. Crossreactivity analysis was centred on spike protein, so crossreactivity against other viral proteins was not assessed. The study was limited by small numbers of patients and tested TCRs. Significantly weaker SARS-CoV-2-driven expansion was shown by crossreactive clones than by monoreactive clones, consistent with antigenic imprinting.

Naive and memory CD4+ T cells were separated from cryopreserved PBMCs through CD4 enrichment, which was followed by EasySep naive CD4+ T cell enrichment. For 9 to 10 days, sorted naive or memory CD4+ T cells (more than 85,000) were cultured at a 1:1 ratio with T cell-depleted PBMCs and CEF peptides. In general, every peptide culture condition was set up in three replicate wells. Ficoll-Paque PLUS gradient centrifugation was used to isolate PBMCs from either whole blood or leukapheresis product. The PBMCs went either fresh into the expansion assay or into cryopreservation at -140 degrees C. The QIAamp Micro DNA Kit was used to extract genomic DNA from the CD4+ T cells. Survey-level immunoSEQ TCR-beta sequencing was performed on DNA from CEF-cultured naive and memory CD4+ T cells. The published analysis was carried out like this. Preprocessing removed nonproductive sequences and CDR3s not starting with C, not ending with F or W, or shorter than 7 amino acids. Antigen-specific clonotypes were called with the MANAFEST web app, based on expansion relative to reference and other culture wells. A clone was considered positive if significant expansion relative to the reference culture was observed in 2 of 3 replicate wells at an FDR below 0.05. For a clone to be considered positive, significant expansion relative to all other tandem wells and an odds ratio above 5 were also required. Cultured and uncultured naive and memory CD4+ repertoires were searched for previously identified spike- and CEF-reactive CDR3s. CDR3 homology was quantified as pairwise Levenshtein distance, calculated with the stringdist R package after three terminal residues were trimmed from each end. Not all clones reach the TCRdb copy of this immuneACCESS table, which keeps in-frame sequences only. Checked studies attribute under half of the gap to unresolved V genes and leave the rest unexplained. Clone size and V and J calls were adopted from that table, with D and trimming inferred from the DNA. Here the sample has 30,000 to 40,000 clones; more than 60% occur a single time. The leading ten clones occupy about 20% of the sample.

The CDR3 runs 14 amino acids, cysteine and phenylalanine included. The retained sequence is limited to the CDR3, 42 bases, with the frame set at the first base. V and J lose 3 bases and 4 bases, and a span of 8 bases separates them. The germline V gene specifies SGHDT as CDR1 and YYEEEE as CDR2. As to this clone: It lacks a known antigen. No quality values exist for individual bases; no much larger clone is one base distant.

The sequenced sample consisted of memory CD4+ T cells from PBMCs, cultured in vitro. Per the publication, the cell subset or site label means: memory (non-naive) CD4+ T cells. The V gene is TRBV5-6 and the J gene is TRBJ1-6; no D gene is confidently identified. The receptor's source is an adult with COVID-19. The CDR3 region has the sequence CASSYLGYNSPLHF. The sequenced DNA is TGTGCCAGCAGCTACTTGGGTTATAATTCACCCCTCCACTTT.